Below, 12 T cell receptor beta chains from the same sample are listed, as sequenced in a study of T cells in Graves' hyperthyroidism and ophthalmopathy. From RNA transcripts, TCR beta CDR3 regions were amplified. A set of HTBI primers served as the primers for a first-round RT-PCR of the TCR CDR3. TCRdb redid the calling of the multiplex PCR reads with MiXCR, one entry per CDR3 protein. The table has about 420,000 distinct CDR3 sequences, less than 20% seen once. The source material was blood. The receptors derive from a woman under 30 with Graves' hyperthyroidism.

This chain joins TRBV6-2 or TRBV6-3 and TRBJ2-2, with no clear D. CDR1 and CDR2 (germline): MNHEY, SVGEGT. The CDR3 sequence is 13 residues long. Between the trimmed V and J ends, which lost 5 bases and 6 bases, there was a span of 10 bases. CDR3 sequence reads: CASSPFNPGELFF. The CDR3 nucleotides are TGTGCCAGCAGTCCTTTCAATCCCGGGGAGCTGTTTTTT.

This clonotype was seen many times. The gene calls are TRBV29-1 and TRBJ1-1, with D possibly being TRBD1 (5 bases). Trimming shortened V by 1 base and J by 5 bases, and 11 bases separated the two germline ends. Germline V CDR1 and CDR2: SQVTM, ANQGSEA. The CDR3 consists of 13 residues. For the CDR3, the DNA is TGCAGCGTTGAAGGCCAGGGTCAGACTGAAGCTTTCTTT. It is translated as CSVEGQGQTEAFF.

The sample holds a few counts of this clonotype. The chain links TRBV12-3 or TRBV12-4 to TRBJ1-2, with D possibly being TRBD1 (5 bases). Between the trimmed V and J ends, which lost 5 bases and 9 bases, there was a span of 13 bases. This CDR3 has 12 amino acids. Here the CDR3 reads CASSDSLGSYTF. Written as DNA, the CDR3 is TGTGCCAGCAGTGACAGTCTTGGGAGCTACACCTTC.

The sample holds many counts of this clonotype. The rearrangement uses TRBV20-1 and TRBJ2-7; the D gene is possibly TRBD2 (5 bases). Germline V lookup: CDR1 DFQATT, CDR2 SNEGSKA (reference sequence). Trimming cost V 3 bases and J 2 bases, with 8 bases left between them. CDR3 length: 12 amino acids. CDR3 sequence: CSASLLAYEQYF. DNA of the CDR3: TGCAGTGCTAGTCTACTAGCCTACGAGCAGTACTTC.

This clonotype appeared many times. The chain carries TRBV28 and TRBJ2-7, with D possibly being TRBD1 (6 bases). This CDR3 has 14 amino acids. The germline V gene has CDR1 MDHEN and CDR2 SYDVKM. Trimming took off 2 bases at V and 5 bases at J, with 13 bases between the two ends. The CDR3 here is CASSLVVGGDEQYF. The CDR3 bases are TGTGCCAGCAGTTTAGTTGTTGGGGGCGACGAGCAGTACTTC. Full variable domain (remainder filled in from reference TRBV28 and TRBJ2-7): DVKVTQSSRYLVKRTGEKVFLECVQDMDHENMFWYRQDPGLGLRLIYFSYDVKMKEKGDIPEGYSVSREKKERFSLILESASTNQTSMYLCASSLVVGGDEQYFGPGTRLTVT.

About this clonotype: This may be a read error, as it is one base from a much larger clone. V gene TRBV3-1 combines with J gene TRBJ2-5; TRBD2 matches 13 bases. Germline trimming cut 4 bases from V and 4 bases from J; bases unmatched to any gene: 6. CDR3 length: 16 amino acids. The germline V gene encodes CDR1 LGHDT and CDR2 YNNKEL (reference sequence). CDR3 coding DNA: TGTGCCAGCAGCCCTAGACTAGCGGGAGGTAGAGAGACCCAGTACTTC. This translates into CASSPRLAGGRETQYF.

This clonotype was counted ten times or more. V and J are TRBV20-1 and TRBJ2-5; perhaps TRBD2 as D (6 bases). V was pared by 0 bases and J by 0 bases, with 8 bases between. The CDR3 sequence is 14 residues long. Germline loops: CDR1 DFQATT, CDR2 SNEGSKA (reference sequence). The CDR3 sequence: CSAREGGHQETQYF. CDR3 coding DNA: TGCAGTGCTAGAGAGGGGGGTCACCAAGAGACCCAGTACTTC.

This clonotype has ten or more counts. V usage is TRBV20-1 and J usage is TRBJ1-1; maybe TRBD1 (6 bases). The CDR3 length is 14 residues. Trimming removed 0 bases at V and 4 bases at J, with 12 bases between. CDR1 DFQATT and CDR2 SNEGSKA come from the germline V gene (reference sequence). CDR3 amino acids: CSARDVGQVTEAFF. DNA for the CDR3: TGCAGTGCTAGAGACGTGGGACAAGTCACTGAAGCTTTCTTT.

The chain employs TRBV2 and TRBJ2-1; TRBD2 agrees at 8 bases. V trimming: 8 bases; J trimming: 3 bases; junction bases outside the gene matches: 6. CDR1 SNHLY and CDR2 FYNNEI come from the germline V gene. There are 14 residues in the CDR3. The CDR3 region is CASLREGNYNEQFF. In nucleotides, the CDR3 is TGTGCCAGCCTCCGGGAGGGGAACTACAATGAGCAGTTCTTC.

This clonotype has a count of ten or more. This chain connects TRBV28 to TRBJ2-3; 7 bases line up with TRBD2. The CDR3 totals 14 residues. Germline CDR1 MDHEN, CDR2 SYDVKM. With 6 bases clipped from V and 5 bases from J, the junction kept 8 bases outside the gene matches. The CDR3 sequence: CASREAGRGDTQYF. In nucleotides, the CDR3 is TGTGCCAGCAGGGAAGCGGGGAGGGGAGATACGCAGTATTTT.

The rearrangement joins TRBV6-1 to TRBJ1-2, with TRBD1 matching over 7 bases. The CDR3 covers 13 residues. The V gene end was trimmed by 5 bases and the J gene end by 4 bases; junction bases not matched to a gene: 4. Germline CDR1 MNHNS, CDR2 SASEGT. CDR3: CASSPTGAYGYTF. CDR3 bases: TGTGCCAGCAGTCCTACAGGGGCCTATGGCTACACCTTC.

This clonotype appeared many times. V and J are TRBV9 and TRBJ1-1, with TRBD1 as a possible D gene (6 bases). The germline V and J ends were trimmed by 4 bases and 6 bases, with 22 bases remaining between them. The CDR3 length is 16 residues. From germline, CDR1 is SGDLS and CDR2 YYNGEE. CDR3 DNA sequence: TGTGCCAGCAGCCCCAATATGGACAGTCTTTCGTCTGAAGCTTTCTTT. This sequence encodes CASSPNMDSLSSEAFF.